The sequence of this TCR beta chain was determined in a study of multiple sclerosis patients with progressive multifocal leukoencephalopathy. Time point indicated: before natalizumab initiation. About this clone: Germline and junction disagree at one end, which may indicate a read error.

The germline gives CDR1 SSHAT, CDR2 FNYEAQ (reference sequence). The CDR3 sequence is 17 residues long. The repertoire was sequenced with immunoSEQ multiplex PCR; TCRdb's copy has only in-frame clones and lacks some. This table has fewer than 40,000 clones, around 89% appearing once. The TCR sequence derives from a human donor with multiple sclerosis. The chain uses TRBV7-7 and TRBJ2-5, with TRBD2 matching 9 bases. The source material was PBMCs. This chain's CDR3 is CASSADWREGGLGTQYF. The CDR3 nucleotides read TGTGCTAGCAGCGCCGACTGGCGGGAGGGCGGGTTAGGGACCCAGTACTTC.